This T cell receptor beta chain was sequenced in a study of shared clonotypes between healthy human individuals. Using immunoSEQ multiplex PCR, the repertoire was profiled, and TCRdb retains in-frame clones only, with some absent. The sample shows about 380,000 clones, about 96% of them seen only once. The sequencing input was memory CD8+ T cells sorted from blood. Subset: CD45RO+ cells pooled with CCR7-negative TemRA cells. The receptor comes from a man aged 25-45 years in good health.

For the CDR3, the DNA is TGTGCCAGCAGCCCGCCGGGCCCTCGCAGAATAGGCTACACCTTC. It specifies CASSPPGPRRIGYTF. The J gene is TRBJ1-2, the V gene TRBV7-9, with D hard to call. In germline, CDR1 is SEHNR, CDR2 FQNEAQ (reference sequence). V shed 5 bases and J shed 8 bases, with 21 bases lying between them. The CDR3 totals 15 residues.